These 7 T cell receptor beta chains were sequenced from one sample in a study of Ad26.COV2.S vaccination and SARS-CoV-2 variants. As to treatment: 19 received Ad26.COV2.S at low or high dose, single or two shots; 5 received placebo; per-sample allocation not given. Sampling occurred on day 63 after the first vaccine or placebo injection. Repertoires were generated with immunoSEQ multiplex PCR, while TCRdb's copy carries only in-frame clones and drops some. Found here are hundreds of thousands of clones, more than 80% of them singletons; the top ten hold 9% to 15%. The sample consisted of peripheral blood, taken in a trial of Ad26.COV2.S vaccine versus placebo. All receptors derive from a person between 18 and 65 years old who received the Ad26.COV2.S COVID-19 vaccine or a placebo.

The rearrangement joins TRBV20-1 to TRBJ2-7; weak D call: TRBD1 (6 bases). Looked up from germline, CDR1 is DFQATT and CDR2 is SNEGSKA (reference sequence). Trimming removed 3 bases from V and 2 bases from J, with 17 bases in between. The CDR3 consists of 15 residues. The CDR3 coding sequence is TGCAGTGCTAGTAATCCAGGGGCAGCGGCCTACGAGCAGTACTTC. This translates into CSASNPGAAAYEQYF.

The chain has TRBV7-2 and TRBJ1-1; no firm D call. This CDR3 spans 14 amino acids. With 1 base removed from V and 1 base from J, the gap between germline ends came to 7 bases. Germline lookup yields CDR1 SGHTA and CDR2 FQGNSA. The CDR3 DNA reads TGTGCCAGCAGCTTAGGACAAACGAACACTGAAGCTTTCTTT. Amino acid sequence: CASSLGQTNTEAFF.

The CDR3 DNA reads as TGTGCCAGCAGAAGGACAGGGGGAAGCTCTGGAAACACCATATATTTT. It translates to CASRRTGGSSGNTIYF. The chain employs TRBV7-2 and TRBJ1-3; TRBD1 agrees at 10 bases. The CDR3 length is 16 residues. Germline CDR1 SGHTA, CDR2 FQGNSA. V lost 6 bases and J lost 0; bases outside the gene matches: 5.

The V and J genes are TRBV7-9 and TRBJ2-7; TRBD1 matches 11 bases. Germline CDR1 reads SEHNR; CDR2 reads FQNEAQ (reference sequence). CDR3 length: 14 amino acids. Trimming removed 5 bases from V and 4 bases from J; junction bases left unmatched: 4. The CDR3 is CASSPGQGAYEQYF. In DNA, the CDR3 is TGTGCCAGCAGCCCAGGACAGGGGGCTTACGAGCAGTACTTC.

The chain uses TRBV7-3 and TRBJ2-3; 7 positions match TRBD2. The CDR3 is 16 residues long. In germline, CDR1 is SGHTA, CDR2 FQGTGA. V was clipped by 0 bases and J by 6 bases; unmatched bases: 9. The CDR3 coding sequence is TGTGCCAGCAGCTTAACGCTGGCGGGAGAGATGGATACGCAGTATTTT. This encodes CASSLTLAGEMDTQYF.

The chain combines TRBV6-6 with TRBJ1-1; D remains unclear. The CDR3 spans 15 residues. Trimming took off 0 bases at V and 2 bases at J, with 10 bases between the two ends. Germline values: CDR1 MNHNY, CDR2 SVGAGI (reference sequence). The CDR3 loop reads CASSYSNVVNTEAFF. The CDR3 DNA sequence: TGTGCCAGCAGTTACTCGAATGTGGTTAACACTGAAGCTTTCTTT.

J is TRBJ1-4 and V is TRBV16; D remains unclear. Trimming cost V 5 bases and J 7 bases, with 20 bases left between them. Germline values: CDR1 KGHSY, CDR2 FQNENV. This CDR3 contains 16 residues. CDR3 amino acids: CASSTFLTSVPEKLFF. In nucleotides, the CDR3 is TGTGCCAGCAGCACTTTCTTGACAAGTGTACCTGAAAAACTGTTTTTT.